The T cell receptor beta chain under discussion was sequenced for a study of cytomegalovirus exposure and HLA in healthy donors. Overall study: The study's early data release held tens of millions of unique TCRs from HLA-typed donors.

As regards this clone: Its antigen is still unknown.

CDR1 is SGHNT, CDR2 YYREEE, per germline (reference sequence). This CDR3 has 13 amino acids. After removal of 3 bases from V and 7 bases from J, the junction contained 5 bases not matched to a gene. The PCR had 60 Vbeta and 13 Jbeta primers. TCRdb's table, derived via immunoSEQ multiplex PCR, lists solely in-frame clones and lacks some. The data show 150,000 to 200,000 clones, roughly 80% seen once. General study points: The authors later found TCR association rates varying by HLA locus, with DRB1 most and HLA-C fewest. Relative to the roughly 690-donor mean, N-insertions were reportedly fewer in an Asian-associated ancestry cluster in a later analysis. More than 150 TCR beta chains were listed as cytomegalovirus-associated.

This TCR was sampled from a man aged 30-40 years in good health and CMV-seropositive. The chain recombines TRBV5-4 with TRBJ2-7; 9 nucleotides match TRBD1. The sample taken for sequencing was PBMCs. The CDR3 sequence is CASSSRDREEQYF. DNA for the CDR3: TGTGCCAGCAGCTCCCGGGACAGGGAAGAGCAGTACTTC.